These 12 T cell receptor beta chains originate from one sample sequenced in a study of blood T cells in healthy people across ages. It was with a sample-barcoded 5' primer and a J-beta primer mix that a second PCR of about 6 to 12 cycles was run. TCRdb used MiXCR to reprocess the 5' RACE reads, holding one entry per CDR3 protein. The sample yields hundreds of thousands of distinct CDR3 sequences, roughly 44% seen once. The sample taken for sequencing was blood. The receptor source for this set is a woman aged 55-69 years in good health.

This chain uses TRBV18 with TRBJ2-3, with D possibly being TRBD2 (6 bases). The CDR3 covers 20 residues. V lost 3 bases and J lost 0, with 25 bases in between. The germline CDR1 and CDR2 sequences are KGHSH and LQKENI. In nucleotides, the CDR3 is TGTGCCAGCTCACCCCGGGGGACCGGATACTTACCTCGTAGCACAGATACGCAGTATTTT. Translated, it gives CASSPRGTGYLPRSTDTQYF. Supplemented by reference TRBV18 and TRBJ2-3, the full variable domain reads NAGVMQNPRHLVRRRGQEARLRCSPMKGHSHVYWYRQLPEEGLKFMVYLQKENIIDESGMPKERFSAEFPKEGPSILRIQQVVRGDSAAYFCASSPRGTGYLPRSTDTQYFGPGTRLTVL.

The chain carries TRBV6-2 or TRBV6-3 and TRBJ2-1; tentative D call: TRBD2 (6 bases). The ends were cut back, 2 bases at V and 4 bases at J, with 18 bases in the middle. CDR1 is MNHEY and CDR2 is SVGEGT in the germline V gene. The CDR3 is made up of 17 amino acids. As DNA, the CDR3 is TGTGCCAGCAGTTACCCCCGGGGAGGAGGGAATTACAATGAGCAGTTCTTC. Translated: CASSYPRGGGNYNEQFF.

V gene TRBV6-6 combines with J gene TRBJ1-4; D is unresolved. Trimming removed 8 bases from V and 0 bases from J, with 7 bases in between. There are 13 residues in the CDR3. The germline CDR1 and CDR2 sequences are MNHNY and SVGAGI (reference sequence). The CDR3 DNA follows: TGTGCCAGCTGCCACGCAACTAATGAAAAACTGTTTTTT. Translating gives CASCHATNEKLFF.

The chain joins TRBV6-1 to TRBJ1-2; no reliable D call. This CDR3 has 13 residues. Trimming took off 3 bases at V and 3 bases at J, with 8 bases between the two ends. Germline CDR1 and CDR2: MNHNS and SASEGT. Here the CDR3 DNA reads TGTGCCAGCAGTGAGAGACAAGACTATGGCTACACCTTC. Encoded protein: CASSERQDYGYTF.

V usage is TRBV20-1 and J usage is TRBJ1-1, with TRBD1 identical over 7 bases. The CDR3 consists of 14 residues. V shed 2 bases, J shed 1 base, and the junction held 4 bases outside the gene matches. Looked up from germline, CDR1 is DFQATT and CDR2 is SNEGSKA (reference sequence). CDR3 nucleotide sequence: TGCAGTGCTAGAAAGGGACAGTCGAACACTGAAGCTTTCTTT. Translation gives CSARKGQSNTEAFF.

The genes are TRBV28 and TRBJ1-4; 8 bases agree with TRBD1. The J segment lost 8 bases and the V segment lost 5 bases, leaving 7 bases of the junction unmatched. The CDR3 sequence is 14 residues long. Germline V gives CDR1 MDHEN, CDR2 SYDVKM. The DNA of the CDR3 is TGTGCCAGCAGTCGGGGACAGGACGAGGAAAAACTGTTTTTT. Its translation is CASSRGQDEEKLFF.

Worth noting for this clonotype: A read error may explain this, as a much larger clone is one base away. CDR3 protein: CSVPRTGNEQYF. CDR3 DNA: TGCAGCGTTCCCCGGACAGGGAATGAGCAGTACTTC. The chain links TRBV29-1 to TRBJ2-4, with TRBD1 matching over 8 bases. Trimming cost V 5 bases and J 13 bases; bases outside gene matches: 10. CDR3 length: 12 amino acids. Germline V gene sequence: CDR1 SQVTM, CDR2 ANQGSEA.

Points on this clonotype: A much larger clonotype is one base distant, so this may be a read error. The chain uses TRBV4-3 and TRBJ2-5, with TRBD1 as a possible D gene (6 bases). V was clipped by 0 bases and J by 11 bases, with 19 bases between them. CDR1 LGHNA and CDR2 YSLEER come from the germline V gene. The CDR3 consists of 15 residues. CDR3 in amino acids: CASSQDRGRHNEQYF. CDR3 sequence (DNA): TGCGCCAGCAGCCAAGACAGGGGTAGGCACAATGAGCAGTACTTC.

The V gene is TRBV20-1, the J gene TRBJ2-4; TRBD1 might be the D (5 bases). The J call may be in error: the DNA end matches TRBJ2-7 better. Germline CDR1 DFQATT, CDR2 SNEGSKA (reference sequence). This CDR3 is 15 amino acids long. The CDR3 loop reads CSANQGASSPYEQYF. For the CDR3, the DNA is TGCAGTGCTAACCAAGGGGCCAGTTCCCCGTACGAGCAGTACTTC.

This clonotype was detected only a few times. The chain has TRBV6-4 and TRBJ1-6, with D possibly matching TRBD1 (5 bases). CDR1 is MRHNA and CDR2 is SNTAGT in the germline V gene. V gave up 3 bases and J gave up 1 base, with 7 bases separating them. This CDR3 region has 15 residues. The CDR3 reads CASSEEGSYNSPLHF. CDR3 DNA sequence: TGTGCCAGCAGTGAGGAGGGGTCCTATAATTCACCCCTCCACTTT.

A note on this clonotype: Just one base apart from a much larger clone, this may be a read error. CDR3 loop: CSALATSSETLYF. CDR3 nucleotides: TGCAGTGCTTTAGCGACTAGCAGCGAGACCCTGTACTTC. V is TRBV20-1 and J is TRBJ2-5, with 7 bases matching TRBD2. CDR1 DFQATT and CDR2 SNEGSKA come from the germline V gene (reference sequence). The CDR3 is 13 residues long.

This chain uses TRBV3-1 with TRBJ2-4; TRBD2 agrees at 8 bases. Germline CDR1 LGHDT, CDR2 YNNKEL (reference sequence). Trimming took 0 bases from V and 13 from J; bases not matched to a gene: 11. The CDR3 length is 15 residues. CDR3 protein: CASSQDPGGPGEQYF. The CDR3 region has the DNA TGTGCCAGCAGCCAAGATCCGGGAGGGCCAGGGGAGCAGTACTTC.